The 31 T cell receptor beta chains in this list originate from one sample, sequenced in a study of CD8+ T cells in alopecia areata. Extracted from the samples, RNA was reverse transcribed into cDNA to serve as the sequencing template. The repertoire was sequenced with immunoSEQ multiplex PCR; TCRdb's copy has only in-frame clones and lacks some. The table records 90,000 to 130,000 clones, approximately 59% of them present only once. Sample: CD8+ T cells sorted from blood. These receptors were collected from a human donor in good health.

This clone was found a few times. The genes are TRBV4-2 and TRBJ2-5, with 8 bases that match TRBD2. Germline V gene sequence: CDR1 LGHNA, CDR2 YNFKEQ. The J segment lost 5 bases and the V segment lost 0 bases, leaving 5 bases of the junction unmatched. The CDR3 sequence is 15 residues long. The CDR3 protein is CASSQDSGGLETQYF. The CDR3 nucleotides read TGTGCCAGCAGCCAAGATTCGGGGGGGCTCGAGACCCAGTACTTC.

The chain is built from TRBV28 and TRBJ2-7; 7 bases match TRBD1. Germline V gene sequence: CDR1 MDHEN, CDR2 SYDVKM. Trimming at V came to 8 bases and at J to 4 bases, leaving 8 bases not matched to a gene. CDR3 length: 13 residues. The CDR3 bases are TGTGCCAGCGCTGACAGGGATCCTTACGAGCAGTACTTC. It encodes CASADRDPYEQYF.

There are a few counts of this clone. The CDR3 loop is CSVDTGSYEQYF. The CDR3 DNA sequence: TGCAGCGTTGATACTGGATCCTACGAGCAGTACTTC. This chain connects TRBV29-1 to TRBJ2-7; D is unclear. The ends were cut back, 3 bases at V and 1 base at J, with 7 bases in the middle. This CDR3 spans 12 amino acids. In germline, CDR1 is SQVTM, CDR2 ANQGSEA.

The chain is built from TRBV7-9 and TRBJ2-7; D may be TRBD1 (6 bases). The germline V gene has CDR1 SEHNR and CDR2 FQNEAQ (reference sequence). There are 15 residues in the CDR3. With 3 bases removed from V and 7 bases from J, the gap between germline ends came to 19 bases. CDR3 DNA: TGTGCCAGCAGCTTTGAGCAGGGGTCTGAGTGGGAGCAGTACTTC. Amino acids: CASSFEQGSEWEQYF.

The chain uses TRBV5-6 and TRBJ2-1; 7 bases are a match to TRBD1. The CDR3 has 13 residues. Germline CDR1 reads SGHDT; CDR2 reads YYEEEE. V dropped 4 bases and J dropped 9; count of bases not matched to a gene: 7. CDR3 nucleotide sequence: TGTGCCAGCAGCGGGGACAGCTCCATTGAGCAGTTCTTC. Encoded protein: CASSGDSSIEQFF.

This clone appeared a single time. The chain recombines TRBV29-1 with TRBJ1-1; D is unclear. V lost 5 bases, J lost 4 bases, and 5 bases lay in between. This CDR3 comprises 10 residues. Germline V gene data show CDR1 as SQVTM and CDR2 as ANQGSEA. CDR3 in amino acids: CSVLSTEAFF. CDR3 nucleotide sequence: TGCAGCGTTCTAAGCACTGAAGCTTTCTTT.

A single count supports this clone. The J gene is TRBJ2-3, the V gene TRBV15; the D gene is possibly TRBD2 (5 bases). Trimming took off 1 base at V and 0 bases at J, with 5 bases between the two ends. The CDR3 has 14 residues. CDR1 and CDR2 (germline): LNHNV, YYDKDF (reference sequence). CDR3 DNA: TGTGCCACCAGCAGAGGAGGGAGCACAGATACGCAGTATTTT. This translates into CATSRGGSTDTQYF. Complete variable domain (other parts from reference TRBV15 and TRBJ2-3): DAMVIQNPRYQVTQFGKPVTLSCSQTLNHNVMYWYQQKSSQAPKLLFHYYDKDFNNEADTPDNFQSRRPNTSFCFLDIRSPGLGDTAMYLCATSRGGSTDTQYFGPGTRLTVL.

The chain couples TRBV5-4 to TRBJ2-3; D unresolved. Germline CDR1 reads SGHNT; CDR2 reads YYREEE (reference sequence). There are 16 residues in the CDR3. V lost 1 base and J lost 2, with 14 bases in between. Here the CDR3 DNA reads TGTGCCAGCAGCTTGTATGATGAACTCCTCACAGATACGCAGTATTTT. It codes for CASSLYDELLTDTQYF.

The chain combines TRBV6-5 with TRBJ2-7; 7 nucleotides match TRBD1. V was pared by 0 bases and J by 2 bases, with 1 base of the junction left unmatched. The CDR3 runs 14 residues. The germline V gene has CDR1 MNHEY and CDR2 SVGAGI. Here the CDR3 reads CASSYSGQPYEQYF. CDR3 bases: TGTGCCAGCAGTTACTCGGGACAGCCCTACGAGCAGTACTTC.

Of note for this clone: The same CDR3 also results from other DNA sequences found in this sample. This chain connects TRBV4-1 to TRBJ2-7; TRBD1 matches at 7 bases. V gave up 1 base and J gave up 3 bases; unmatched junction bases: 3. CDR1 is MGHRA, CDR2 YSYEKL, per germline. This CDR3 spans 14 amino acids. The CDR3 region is CASSQVTGVYEQYF. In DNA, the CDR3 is TGCGCCAGCAGCCAAGTAACAGGGGTCTACGAGCAGTACTTC.

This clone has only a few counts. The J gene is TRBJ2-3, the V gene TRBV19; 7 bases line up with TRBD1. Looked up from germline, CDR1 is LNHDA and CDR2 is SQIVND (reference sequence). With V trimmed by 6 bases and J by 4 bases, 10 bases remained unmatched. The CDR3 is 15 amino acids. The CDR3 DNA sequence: TGTGCCAGTAGGCTGACAGGGATTTGGGCAGATACGCAGTATTTT. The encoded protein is CASRLTGIWADTQYF.

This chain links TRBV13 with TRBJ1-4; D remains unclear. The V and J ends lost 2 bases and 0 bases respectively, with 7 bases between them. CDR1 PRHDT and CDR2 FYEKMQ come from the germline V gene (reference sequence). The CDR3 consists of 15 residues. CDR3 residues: CASSLQGPTNEKLFF. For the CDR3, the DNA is TGTGCCAGCAGCTTACAAGGCCCAACTAATGAAAAACTGTTTTTT.

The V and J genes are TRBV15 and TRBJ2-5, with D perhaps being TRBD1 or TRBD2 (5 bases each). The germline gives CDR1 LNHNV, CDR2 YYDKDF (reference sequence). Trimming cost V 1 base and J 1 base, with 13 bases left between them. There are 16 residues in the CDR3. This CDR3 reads CATSRVGPDSQETQYF. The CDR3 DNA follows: TGTGCCACCAGCAGAGTGGGACCAGACAGCCAAGAGACCCAGTACTTC.

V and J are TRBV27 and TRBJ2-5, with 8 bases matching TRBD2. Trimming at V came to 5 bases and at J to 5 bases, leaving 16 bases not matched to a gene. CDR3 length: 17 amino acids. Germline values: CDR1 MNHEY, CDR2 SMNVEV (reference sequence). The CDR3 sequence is CASSPTIRGTSWETQYF. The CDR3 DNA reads TGTGCCAGCAGTCCGACTATCCGGGGGACTAGTTGGGAGACCCAGTACTTC.

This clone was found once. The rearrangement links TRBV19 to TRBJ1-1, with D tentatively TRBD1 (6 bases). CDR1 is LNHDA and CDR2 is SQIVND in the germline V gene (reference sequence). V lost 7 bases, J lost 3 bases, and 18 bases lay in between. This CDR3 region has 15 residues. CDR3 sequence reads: CASKVGGWRDTEAFF. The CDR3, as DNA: TGTGCCAGTAAGGTCGGGGGCTGGAGGGACACTGAAGCTTTCTTT.

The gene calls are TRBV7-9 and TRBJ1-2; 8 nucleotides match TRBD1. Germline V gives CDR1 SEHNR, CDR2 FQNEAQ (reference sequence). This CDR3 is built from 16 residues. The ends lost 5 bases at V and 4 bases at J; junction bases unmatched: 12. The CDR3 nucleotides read TGTGCCAGCAGCGGGGACGACGGAGGGACAGGCTATGGCTACACCTTC. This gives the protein CASSGDDGGTGYGYTF.

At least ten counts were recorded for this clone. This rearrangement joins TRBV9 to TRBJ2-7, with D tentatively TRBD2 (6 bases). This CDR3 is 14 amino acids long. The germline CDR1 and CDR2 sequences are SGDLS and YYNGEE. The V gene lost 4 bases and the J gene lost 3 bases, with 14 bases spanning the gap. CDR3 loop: CASSPAGSIYEQYF. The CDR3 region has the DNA TGTGCCAGCAGCCCAGCCGGGAGTATCTACGAGCAGTACTTC. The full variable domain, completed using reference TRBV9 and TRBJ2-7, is DSGVTQTPKHLITATGQRVTLRCSPRSGDLSVYWYQQSLDQGLQFLIQYYNGEERAKGNILERFSAQQFPDLHSELNLSSLELGDSALYFCASSPAGSIYEQYFGPGTRLTVT.

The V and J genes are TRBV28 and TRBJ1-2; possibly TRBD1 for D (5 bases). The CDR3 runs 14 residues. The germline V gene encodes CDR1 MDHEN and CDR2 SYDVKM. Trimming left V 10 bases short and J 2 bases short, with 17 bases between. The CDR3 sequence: CATNTGGRNYGYTF. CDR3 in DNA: TGTGCCACCAACACTGGGGGTCGCAACTATGGCTACACCTTC.

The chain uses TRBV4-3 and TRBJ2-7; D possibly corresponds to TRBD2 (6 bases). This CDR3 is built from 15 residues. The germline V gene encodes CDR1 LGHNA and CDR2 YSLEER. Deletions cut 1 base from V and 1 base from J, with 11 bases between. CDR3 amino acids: CASSQADGLSYEQYF. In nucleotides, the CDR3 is TGCGCCAGCAGCCAAGCGGACGGACTATCCTACGAGCAGTACTTC.

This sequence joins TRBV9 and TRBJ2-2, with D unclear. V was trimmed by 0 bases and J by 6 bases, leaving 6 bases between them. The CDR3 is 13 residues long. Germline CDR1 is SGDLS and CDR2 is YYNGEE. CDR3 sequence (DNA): TGTGCCAGCAGCGTAGTCGAGCCCGGGGAGCTGTTTTTT. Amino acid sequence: CASSVVEPGELFF.

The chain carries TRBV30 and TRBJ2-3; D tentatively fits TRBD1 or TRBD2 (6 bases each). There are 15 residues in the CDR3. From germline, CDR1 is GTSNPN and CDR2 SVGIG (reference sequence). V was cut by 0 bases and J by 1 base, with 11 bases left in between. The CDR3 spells CAWSVGGTRTDTQYF. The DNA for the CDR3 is TGTGCCTGGAGTGTTGGGGGGACACGCACAGATACGCAGTATTTT.

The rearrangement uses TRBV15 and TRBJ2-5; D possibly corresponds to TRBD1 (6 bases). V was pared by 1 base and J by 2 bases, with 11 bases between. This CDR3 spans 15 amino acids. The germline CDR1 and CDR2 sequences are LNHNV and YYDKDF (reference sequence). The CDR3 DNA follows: TGTGCCACCAGCAGAGTTCGGACAGCTCAAGAGACCCAGTACTTC. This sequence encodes CATSRVRTAQETQYF.

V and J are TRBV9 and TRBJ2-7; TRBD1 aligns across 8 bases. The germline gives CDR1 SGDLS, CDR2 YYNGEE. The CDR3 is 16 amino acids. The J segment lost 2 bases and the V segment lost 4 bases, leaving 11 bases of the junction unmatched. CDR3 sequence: CASSSSPTGVTYEQYF. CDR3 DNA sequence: TGTGCCAGCAGCTCATCCCCGACAGGGGTAACCTACGAGCAGTACTTC. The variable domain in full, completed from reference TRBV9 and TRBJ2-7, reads DSGVTQTPKHLITATGQRVTLRCSPRSGDLSVYWYQQSLDQGLQFLIQYYNGEERAKGNILERFSAQQFPDLHSELNLSSLELGDSALYFCASSSSPTGVTYEQYFGPGTRLTVT.

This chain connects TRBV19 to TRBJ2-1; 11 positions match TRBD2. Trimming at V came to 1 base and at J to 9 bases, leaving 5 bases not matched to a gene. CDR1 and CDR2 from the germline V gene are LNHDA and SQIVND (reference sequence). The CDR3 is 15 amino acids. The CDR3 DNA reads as TGTGCCAGTAGTATAGGGGAACTAGCGGGAGCTGAGCAGTTCTTC. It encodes CASSIGELAGAEQFF.

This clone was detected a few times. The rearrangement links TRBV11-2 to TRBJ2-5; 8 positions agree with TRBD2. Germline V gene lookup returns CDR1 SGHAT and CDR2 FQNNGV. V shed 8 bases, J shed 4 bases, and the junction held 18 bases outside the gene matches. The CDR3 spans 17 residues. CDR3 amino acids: CASGGGSLAGTRETQYF. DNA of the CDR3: TGTGCCAGCGGGGGAGGGAGCCTAGCGGGCACTCGAGAGACCCAGTACTTC.

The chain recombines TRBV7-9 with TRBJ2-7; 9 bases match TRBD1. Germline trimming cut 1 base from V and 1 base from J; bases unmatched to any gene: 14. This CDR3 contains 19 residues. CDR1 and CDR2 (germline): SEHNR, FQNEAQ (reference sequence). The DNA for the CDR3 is TGTGCCAGCAGCTTAGGAGGGGGCGCCGGGACAGGGACATCCTACGAGCAGTACTTC. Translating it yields CASSLGGGAGTGTSYEQYF.

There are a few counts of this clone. In nucleotides, the CDR3 is TGCGCCAGCAGCCACCAGGGGCAGGGGGACTACACCTTC. It is translated as CASSHQGQGDYTF. This chain links TRBV4-3 with TRBJ1-2, with TRBD1 matching over 7 bases. Per germline, CDR1 LGHNA and CDR2 YSLEER. V lost 3 bases to trimming and J lost 10 bases; unmatched junction nucleotides: 8. This CDR3 spans 13 amino acids.

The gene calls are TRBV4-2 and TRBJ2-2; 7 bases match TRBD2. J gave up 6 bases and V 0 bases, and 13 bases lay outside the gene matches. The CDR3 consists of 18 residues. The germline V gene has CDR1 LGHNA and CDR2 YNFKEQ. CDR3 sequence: CASSQDGGAGRSAGELFF. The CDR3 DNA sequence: TGTGCCAGCAGCCAAGACGGAGGAGCGGGGAGGTCCGCCGGGGAGCTGTTTTTT.

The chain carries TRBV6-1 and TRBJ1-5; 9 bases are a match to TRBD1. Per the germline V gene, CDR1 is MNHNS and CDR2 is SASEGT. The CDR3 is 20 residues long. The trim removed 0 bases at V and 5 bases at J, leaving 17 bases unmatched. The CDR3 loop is CASSEAHSRGDRATHQPQHF. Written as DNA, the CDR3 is TGTGCCAGCAGTGAAGCCCACTCTCGAGGGGACAGGGCGACCCATCAGCCCCAGCATTTT.

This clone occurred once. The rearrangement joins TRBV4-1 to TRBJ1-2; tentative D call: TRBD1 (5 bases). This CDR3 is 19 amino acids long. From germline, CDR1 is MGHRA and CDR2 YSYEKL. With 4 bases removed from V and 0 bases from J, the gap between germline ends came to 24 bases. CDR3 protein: CASSRHFLSLVGPNYGYTF. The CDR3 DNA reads TGCGCCAGCAGCCGACATTTTTTGTCTTTGGTGGGACCTAACTATGGCTACACCTTC.

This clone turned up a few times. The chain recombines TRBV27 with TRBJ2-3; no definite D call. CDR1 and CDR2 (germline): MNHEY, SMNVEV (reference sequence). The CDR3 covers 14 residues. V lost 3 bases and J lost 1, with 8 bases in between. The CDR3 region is CASSLVARTDTQYF. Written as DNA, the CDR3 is TGTGCCAGCAGTTTGGTTGCGCGCACAGATACGCAGTATTTT.